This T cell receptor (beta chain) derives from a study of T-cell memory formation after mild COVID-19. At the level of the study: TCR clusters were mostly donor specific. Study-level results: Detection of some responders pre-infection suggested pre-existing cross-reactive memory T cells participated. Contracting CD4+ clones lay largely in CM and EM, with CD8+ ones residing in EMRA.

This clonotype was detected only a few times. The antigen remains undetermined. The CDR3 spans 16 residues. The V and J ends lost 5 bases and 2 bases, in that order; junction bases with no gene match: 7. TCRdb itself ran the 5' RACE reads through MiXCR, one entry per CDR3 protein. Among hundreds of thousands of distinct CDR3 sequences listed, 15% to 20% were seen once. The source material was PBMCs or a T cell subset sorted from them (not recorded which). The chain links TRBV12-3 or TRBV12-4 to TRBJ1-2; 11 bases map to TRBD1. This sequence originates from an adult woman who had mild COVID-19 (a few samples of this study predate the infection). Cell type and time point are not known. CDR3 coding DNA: TGTGCCAGCAGTCGAACAAGGGACAGGGGGAACTATGGCTACACCTTC. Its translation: CASSRTRDRGNYGYTF.